Following are 20 T cell receptor beta chains from one sample sequenced in a study of a mutant IDH1 vaccine in newly diagnosed glioma. Their cognate antigens are unknown. The time point denotes: week 5, during vaccination. The study gave 300 ug of mutant IDH1 20-mer peptide per vaccine dose, with topical imiquimod. TCRdb's table, derived via immunoSEQ multiplex PCR, lists solely in-frame clones and lacks some. The sample carries 70,000 to 90,000 clones, 90% to 95% recorded once. The starting material was PBMCs, obtained from a glioma patient whose treatment included an IDH1 peptide vaccine. These receptors all stem from a woman between 45 and 65 years old with glioma.

The chain recombines TRBV6-6 with TRBJ2-1, with 12 nucleotides matching TRBD2. This CDR3 contains 14 residues. V gave up 6 bases and J gave up 7 bases; unmatched junction bases: 4. Germline CDR1 is MNHNY and CDR2 is SVGAGI (reference sequence). The CDR3 sequence is CASSGGTSGNEQFF. The DNA for the CDR3 is TGTGCCAGCAGCGGCGGGACTAGCGGGAATGAGCAGTTCTTC.

J is TRBJ2-7 and V is TRBV2; D is uncertain. V lost 3 bases, J lost 0 bases, and 6 bases lay in between. The CDR3 covers 13 residues. The V gene's germline CDR1 is SNHLY and CDR2 FYNNEI. The CDR3 bases are TGTGCCAGCAGTGACAGTCGCTCCTACGAGCAGTACTTC. It translates to CASSDSRSYEQYF.

The rearrangement uses TRBV11-3 and TRBJ1-6, with D possibly TRBD1 on 6 matching bases. Germline assignment: CDR1 SGHNT and CDR2 YENEEA. The CDR3 spans 14 residues. Trimming took off 4 bases at V and 6 bases at J, with 10 bases between the two ends. The CDR3 protein is CASSSQGSNSPLHF. The DNA for the CDR3 is TGTGCCAGCAGCTCACAGGGCAGTAATTCACCCCTCCACTTT.

This clone was picked up one time. V is TRBV4-1 and J is TRBJ2-7, with 9 bases that match TRBD1. The CDR3 consists of 15 residues. Trimming removed 1 base from V and 2 bases from J; junction bases left unmatched: 3. The germline V gene encodes CDR1 MGHRA and CDR2 YSYEKL. The CDR3 sequence is CASSQVGTGTYEQYF. The DNA for the CDR3 is TGCGCCAGCAGCCAAGTCGGGACAGGGACCTACGAGCAGTACTTC.

The chain combines TRBV6-5 with TRBJ2-1; D is undetermined. CDR3 length: 15 amino acids. Germline V gene data show CDR1 as MNHEY and CDR2 as SVGAGI. V was trimmed by 2 bases and J by 0 bases, leaving 8 bases between them. CDR3 sequence (DNA): TGTGCCAGCAGTTACACTCATCGCTCCTACAATGAGCAGTTCTTC. It codes for CASSYTHRSYNEQFF.

The V gene is TRBV5-1, the J gene TRBJ2-1, with D possibly matching TRBD2 (5 bases). V lost 4 bases, J lost 4 bases, and 12 bases lay in between. Germline V gives CDR1 SGHRS, CDR2 YFSETQ. The length of the CDR3 is 14 residues. The CDR3 reads CASSGPDSYNEQFF. CDR3 DNA: TGCGCCAGCAGCGGACCGGACTCATACAATGAGCAGTTCTTC.

In regard to this clone: One junction end does not reproduce the germline sequence, and a read error may be involved. This rearrangement joins TRBV28 to TRBJ2-1; a weak D match, TRBD2 (6 bases). The V gene's germline CDR1 is MDHEN and CDR2 SYDVKM. The CDR3 extends over 14 amino acids. The CDR3 here is CATSFGGIYNEQFF. Here the CDR3 DNA reads TGTGCCACCAGTTTTGGCGGGATCTACAATGAGCAGTTCTTC. The complete variable domain, with remaining parts taken from reference TRBV28 and TRBJ2-1, reads DVKVTQSSRYLVKRTGEKVFLECVQDMDHENMFWYRQDPGLGLRLIYFSYDVKMKEKGDIPEGYSVSREKKERFSLILESASTNQTSMYLCATSFGGIYNEQFFGPGTRLTVL.

The chain uses TRBV5-1 and TRBJ2-5; a possible D gene is TRBD2 (6 bases). The J call is uncertain, as TRBJ2-7 better fits the DNA end. The CDR3 is 14 residues long. Germline V gene sequence: CDR1 SGHRS, CDR2 YFSETQ. CDR3 DNA sequence: TGCGCCAGCAGCTCGATTCCGGGAGCGAACGAGCAGTACTTC. Protein: CASSSIPGANEQYF.

V and J are TRBV5-1 and TRBJ2-3, with D perhaps matching TRBD2 (5 bases). CDR3 length: 16 amino acids. In germline, CDR1 is SGHRS, CDR2 YFSETQ. Trimming pared 4 bases from V and 0 bases from J, leaving 15 bases between. The CDR3 region has the DNA TGCGCCAGCAGCCTCGGACGGGGTTCTAGCACAGATACGCAGTATTTT. Translating gives CASSLGRGSSTDTQYF.

The chain carries TRBV28 and TRBJ2-3; D remains ambiguous. This CDR3 spans 13 amino acids. Germline-derived CDR1 and CDR2 are MDHEN and SYDVKM. The V gene lost 4 bases and the J gene lost 5 bases, with 10 bases spanning the gap. The CDR3 reads CASSWRKEDTQYF. As DNA, the CDR3 is TGTGCCAGCAGTTGGCGGAAGGAAGATACGCAGTATTTT.

V gene TRBV2 combines with J gene TRBJ1-4; D not resolved. This CDR3 contains 16 residues. Trimming removed 6 bases at V and 3 bases at J, with 17 bases between. Germline V lookup: CDR1 SNHLY, CDR2 FYNNEI. The CDR3 sequence: CASRFKEVGANEKLFF. CDR3 DNA: TGTGCCAGCAGATTTAAGGAAGTTGGGGCTAATGAAAAACTGTTTTTT.

The CDR3 reads CAWSFGRSSTDTQYF. Here the CDR3 DNA reads TGTGCCTGGAGTTTTGGGCGGTCTAGCACAGATACGCAGTATTTT. This chain uses TRBV30 with TRBJ2-3; no definite D call. The V end was cut by 2 bases, the J end by 0 bases, with 12 bases between. CDR3 length: 15 amino acids. Germline assignment: CDR1 GTSNPN and CDR2 SVGIG (reference sequence).

This clone was seen once. The chain is built from TRBV29-1 and TRBJ2-7; D unresolved. The CDR3 has 13 amino acids. Germline V lookup: CDR1 SQVTM, CDR2 ANQGSEA. Trimming shortened V by 7 bases and J by 5 bases, and 18 bases separated the two germline ends. The CDR3 DNA is TGCAGCGCTGGGGTTCTCGTCTACCACGAGCAGTACTTC. Its translation is CSAGVLVYHEQYF.

The genes are TRBV27 and TRBJ2-5, with 8 bases identical to TRBD1. The trim removed 3 bases at V and 2 bases at J, leaving 2 bases unmatched. This CDR3 is 14 amino acids long. Germline V gives CDR1 MNHEY, CDR2 SMNVEV (reference sequence). The CDR3 region is CASSFRTGQETQYF. The CDR3 nucleotides are TGTGCCAGCAGTTTTCGGACAGGGCAAGAGACCCAGTACTTC.

J is TRBJ2-5 and V is TRBV5-1; D is unresolved. Per germline, CDR1 SGHRS and CDR2 YFSETQ. Trimming took 0 bases from V and 0 from J, leaving 6 bases between them. This CDR3 spans 14 amino acids. The CDR3, as DNA: TGCGCCAGCAGCTTGGGGGTGAACCAAGAGACCCAGTACTTC. Translation gives CASSLGVNQETQYF.

This chain uses TRBV10-3 with TRBJ2-1, with D maybe TRBD2 (6 bases). Trimming pared 6 bases from V and 4 bases from J, leaving 16 bases between. Per germline, CDR1 ENHRY and CDR2 SYGVKD. This CDR3 contains 15 residues. The CDR3 DNA reads TGTGCCATCAGGCTAACTAGCCCAGGGTACAATGAGCAGTTCTTC. It codes for CAIRLTSPGYNEQFF.

V is TRBV10-1 and J is TRBJ1-3, with unresolved D. V was pared by 4 bases and J by 1 base, with 11 bases between. The CDR3 length is 15 residues. Germline values: CDR1 WNHNN, CDR2 SYGVQD (reference sequence). The CDR3: CASSAGGVSGNTIYF. CDR3 coding DNA: TGCGCCAGCAGTGCTGGAGGAGTTTCTGGAAACACCATATATTTT.

The rearrangement joins TRBV5-3 to TRBJ2-2; D could derive from TRBD1 or TRBD2 (5 bases each). TRBV5-3 is filed as an ORF, its function uncertain. There are 15 residues in the CDR3. V was shortened by 5 bases and J by 4 bases, with 15 bases between the two germline ends. CDR3 bases: TGTGCCAGAAGAGGGACCGACAGTTCCACCGGGGAGCTGTTTTTT. Protein sequence: CARRGTDSSTGELFF.

The chain couples TRBV10-2 to TRBJ2-7; TRBD2 is a possible D gene (5 bases). From germline, CDR1 is WSHSY and CDR2 SAAADI. V lost 8 bases and J 5 bases, leaving 16 bases between the germline ends. The CDR3 has 13 residues. The CDR3, as DNA: TGCGCCAGCCTCCCGGGAAGGCCGGACGAGCAGTACTTC. Its translation is CASLPGRPDEQYF.

The chain is built from TRBV27 and TRBJ1-6, with D hard to call. Germline CDR1 MNHEY, CDR2 SMNVEV (reference sequence). The CDR3 runs to 15 residues. V lost 5 bases, J lost 0 bases, and 8 bases lay in between. CDR3 sequence: CASSPPRSYNSPLHF. As DNA, the CDR3 is TGTGCCAGCAGTCCACCACGCTCCTATAATTCACCCCTCCACTTT.